This entry is about one T cell receptor (beta chain). This sample was taken from a study of OX40 agonist ivuxolimab in advanced cancers. Germline lookup yields CDR1 MDHEN and CDR2 SYDVKM. With V trimmed by 3 bases and J by 5 bases, 10 bases remained unmatched. The CDR3 runs to 17 residues. Here immunoSEQ multiplex PCR was the method, and the copy in TCRdb shows in-frame clones only, minus some. The repertoire holds 44,000 or so clones, approximately 91% seen once, with about a fifth in the top ten. Sequences were derived from CD4+ or CD8+ T cells sorted from blood, sampled in a trial of the OX40 agonist ivuxolimab. The source is an adult with an advanced solid tumor such as melanoma, head and neck, liver or kidney cancer. The chain has TRBV28 and TRBJ2-1, with 10 bases that match TRBD2. CDR3 loop: CASSFLLAGGMNNEQFF. The CDR3 DNA reads as TGTGCCAGCAGTTTTTTGTTAGCGGGAGGCATGAACAATGAGCAGTTCTTC.